This TCR beta chain was identified during a study of human T cells and chemical hapten exposure. On the study more broadly: Skin of the upper inner arm, around 2 cm by around 2 cm, received 2% DPC for sensitization.

TCRdb called the RACE reads again in MiXCR, with one record for every CDR3 protein. The sample lists approximately 97,000 distinct CDR3 sequences, 27% seen once, with under 13% in the top ten. V lost 1 base to trimming and J lost 14 bases, with 16 bases between them. Germline assignment: CDR1 SGHDT and CDR2 YYEEEE. The CDR3 contains 13 residues. Time point specified: patch test 3, about 24 weeks after DPC sensitization. Treatment denoted: therapeutic diphenylcyclopropenone sensitization with weekly scalp DPC. Patch tests were applied only after blood draws. The sequence was collected from a man in his forties or fifties with alopecia areata. Some clones in this sample may be carry-over from other donors' samples. Sequences were derived from whole blood, sampled in connection with sensitization to the hapten diphenylcyclopropenone (DPC). The rearrangement uses TRBV5-6 and TRBJ2-1; no clear D. The CDR3 sequence: CASSLMFRAEEFF. The CDR3 DNA reads TGTGCCAGCAGCTTGATGTTCCGGGCCGAGGAGTTCTTC.